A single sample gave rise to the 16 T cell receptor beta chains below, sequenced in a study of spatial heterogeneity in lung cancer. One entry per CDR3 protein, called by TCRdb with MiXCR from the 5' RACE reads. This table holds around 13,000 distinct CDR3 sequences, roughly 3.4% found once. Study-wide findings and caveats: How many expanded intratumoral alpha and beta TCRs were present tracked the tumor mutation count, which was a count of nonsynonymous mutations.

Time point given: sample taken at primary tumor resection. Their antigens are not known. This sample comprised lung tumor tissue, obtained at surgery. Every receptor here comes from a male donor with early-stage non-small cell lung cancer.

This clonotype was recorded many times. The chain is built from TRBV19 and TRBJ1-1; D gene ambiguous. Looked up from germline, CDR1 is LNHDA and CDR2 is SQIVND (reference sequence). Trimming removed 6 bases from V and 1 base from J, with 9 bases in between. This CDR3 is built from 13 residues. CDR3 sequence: CASSSVGNTEAFF. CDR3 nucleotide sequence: TGTGCCAGTAGCTCCGTGGGGAACACTGAAGCTTTCTTT.

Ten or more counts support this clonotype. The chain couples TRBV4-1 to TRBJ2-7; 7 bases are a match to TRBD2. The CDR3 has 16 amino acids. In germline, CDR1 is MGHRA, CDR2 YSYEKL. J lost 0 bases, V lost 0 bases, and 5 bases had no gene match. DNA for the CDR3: TGCGCCAGCAGCCAAGAGTCCCGGACTAGCTCCTACGAGCAGTACTTC. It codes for CASSQESRTSSYEQYF.

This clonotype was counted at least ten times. Here the CDR3 DNA reads TGTGCCAGCTCACCGGGACAGATGAACACTGAAGCTTTCTTT. Its protein product is CASSPGQMNTEAFF. J is TRBJ1-1 and V is TRBV18; 7 nucleotides match TRBD1. This CDR3 has 14 residues. The V segment lost 3 bases and the J segment 0 bases; nucleotides outside the gene matches: 1. Germline V gene lookup returns CDR1 KGHSH and CDR2 LQKENI.

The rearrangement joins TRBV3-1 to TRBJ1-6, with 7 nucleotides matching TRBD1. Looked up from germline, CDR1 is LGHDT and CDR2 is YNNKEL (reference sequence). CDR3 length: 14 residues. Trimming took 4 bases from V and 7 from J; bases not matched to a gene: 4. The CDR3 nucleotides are TGTGCCAGCAGCCGGACAGGATCAAATTCACCCCTCCACTTT. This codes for CASSRTGSNSPLHF.

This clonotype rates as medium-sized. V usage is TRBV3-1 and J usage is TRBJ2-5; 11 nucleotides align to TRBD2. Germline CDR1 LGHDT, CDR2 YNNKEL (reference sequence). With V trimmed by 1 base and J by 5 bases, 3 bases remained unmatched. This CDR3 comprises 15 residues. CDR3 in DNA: TGTGCCAGCAGCCAAGGACTAGCGGGGTATGAGACCCAGTACTTC. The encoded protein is CASSQGLAGYETQYF.

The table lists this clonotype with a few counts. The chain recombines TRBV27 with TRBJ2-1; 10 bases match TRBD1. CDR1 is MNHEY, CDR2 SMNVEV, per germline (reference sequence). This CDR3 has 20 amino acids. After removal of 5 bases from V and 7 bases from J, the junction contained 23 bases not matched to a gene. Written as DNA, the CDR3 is TGTGCCAGCAGTCAAAAACCGGGACAGGGGATGTGGGGGTTCGGTAATGAGCAGTTCTTC. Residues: CASSQKPGQGMWGFGNEQFF.

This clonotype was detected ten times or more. The CDR3 protein is CASSESAVDNSPLHF. DNA for the CDR3: TGTGCCAGCAGTGAATCGGCAGTCGATAATTCACCCCTCCACTTT. V and J are TRBV25-1 and TRBJ1-6; D is ambiguous. This CDR3 contains 15 residues. Trimming removed 1 base at V and 5 bases at J, with 9 bases between. Per germline, CDR1 MGHDK and CDR2 SYGVNS.

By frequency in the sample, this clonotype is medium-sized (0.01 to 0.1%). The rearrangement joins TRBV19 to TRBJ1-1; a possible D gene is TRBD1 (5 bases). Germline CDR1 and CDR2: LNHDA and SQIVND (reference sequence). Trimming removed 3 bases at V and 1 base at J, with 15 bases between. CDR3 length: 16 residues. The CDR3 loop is CASSMGQVVRNTEAFF. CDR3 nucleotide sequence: TGTGCCAGTAGTATGGGGCAGGTTGTAAGGAACACTGAAGCTTTCTTT.

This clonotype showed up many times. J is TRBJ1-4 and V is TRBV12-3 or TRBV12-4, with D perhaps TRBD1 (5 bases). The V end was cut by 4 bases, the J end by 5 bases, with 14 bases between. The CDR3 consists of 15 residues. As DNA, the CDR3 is TGTGCCAGCAGTTCAGCTCCGGGACTGAATGAAAAACTGTTTTTT. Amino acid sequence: CASSSAPGLNEKLFF.

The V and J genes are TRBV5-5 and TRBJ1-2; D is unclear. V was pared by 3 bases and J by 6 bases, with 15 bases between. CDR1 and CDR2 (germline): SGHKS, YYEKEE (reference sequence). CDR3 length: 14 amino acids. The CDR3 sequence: CASSSPSGFDGYTF. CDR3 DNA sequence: TGTGCCAGCAGCTCCCCCTCGGGTTTCGATGGCTACACCTTC.

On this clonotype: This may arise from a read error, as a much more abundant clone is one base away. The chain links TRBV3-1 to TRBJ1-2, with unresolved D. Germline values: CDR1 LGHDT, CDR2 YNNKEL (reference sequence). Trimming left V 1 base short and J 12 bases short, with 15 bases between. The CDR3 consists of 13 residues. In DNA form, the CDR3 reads TGTGCCAGCAGCCAAGTGGACGCGGCAGGCGACACCTTC. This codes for CASSQVDAAGDTF.

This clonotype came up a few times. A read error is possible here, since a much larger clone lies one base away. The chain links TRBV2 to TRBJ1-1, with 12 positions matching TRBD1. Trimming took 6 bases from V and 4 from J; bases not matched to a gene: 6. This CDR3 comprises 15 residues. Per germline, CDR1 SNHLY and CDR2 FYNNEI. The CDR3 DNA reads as TGTGCCAGCAGCGCCGGGACAGGGGGCGGCACTGAAGCTTTCTTT. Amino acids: CASSAGTGGGTEAFF. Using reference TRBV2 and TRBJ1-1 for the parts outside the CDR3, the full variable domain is EPEVTQTPSHQVTQMGQEVILRCVPISNHLYFYWYRQILGQKVEFLVSFYNNEISEKSEIFDDQFSVERPDGSNFTLKIRSTKLEDSAMYFCASSAGTGGGTEAFFGQGTRLTVV.

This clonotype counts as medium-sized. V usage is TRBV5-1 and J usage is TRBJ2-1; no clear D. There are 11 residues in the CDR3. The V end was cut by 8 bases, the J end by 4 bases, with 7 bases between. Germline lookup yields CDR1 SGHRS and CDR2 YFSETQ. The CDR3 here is CASNSYNEQFF. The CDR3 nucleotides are TGCGCCAGTAACTCATACAATGAGCAGTTCTTC.

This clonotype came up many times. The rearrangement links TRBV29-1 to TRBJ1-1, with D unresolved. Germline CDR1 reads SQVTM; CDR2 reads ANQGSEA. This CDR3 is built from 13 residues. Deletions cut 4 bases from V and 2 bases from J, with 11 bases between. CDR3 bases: TGCAGCGTTGTTGGTTTAGGAAACACTGAAGCTTTCTTT. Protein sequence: CSVVGLGNTEAFF.

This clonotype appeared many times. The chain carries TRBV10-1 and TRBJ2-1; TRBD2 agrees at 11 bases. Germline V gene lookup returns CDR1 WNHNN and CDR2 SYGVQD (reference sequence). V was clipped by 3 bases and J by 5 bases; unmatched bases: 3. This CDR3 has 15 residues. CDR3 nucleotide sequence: TGCGCCAGCAGTGAAAGGACTAGCGGGCACAATGAGCAGTTCTTC. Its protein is CASSERTSGHNEQFF.

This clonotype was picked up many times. The DNA of the CDR3 is TGCGCCAGCAGCTTGGACGGAGATAGCAATCAGCCCCAGCATTTT. Protein sequence: CASSLDGDSNQPQHF. The chain employs TRBV5-1 and TRBJ1-5, with no clear D. The CDR3 has 15 residues. The V and J ends lost 0 bases and 0 bases respectively, with 7 bases between them. Germline CDR1 reads SGHRS; CDR2 reads YFSETQ.